Shown below are 4 T cell receptor beta chains from a single sample sequenced in a study of T-cell reconstitution after alpha-beta-depleted transplantation in children. For TCRbeta, the library was prepared with unique molecular identifiers. TCRdb independently ran MiXCR on the PCR reads; one entry per CDR3 protein. The sample lists roughly 200,000 distinct CDR3 sequences; around 6.8% were seen once. The sample was PBMCs from the stem cell graft donor, taken from the stem cell graft. The receptor source for this set is a human donor who donated a stem cell graft to a child with Wiskott-Aldrich syndrome.

This clonotype was found a few times. The V and J genes are TRBV14 and TRBJ2-7; 10 bases agree with TRBD2. Germline values: CDR1 SGHDN, CDR2 FVKESK. Trimming at V came to 6 bases and at J to 3 bases, leaving 5 bases not matched to a gene. CDR3 length: 14 residues. CDR3 nucleotide sequence: TGTGCCAGCAGTCGAGCGGGAGGGGACTACGAGCAGTACTTC. It codes for CASSRAGGDYEQYF. Combining the CDR3 with reference TRBV14 and TRBJ2-7 gives the whole variable domain EAGVTQFPSHSVIEKGQTVTLRCDPISGHDNLYWYRRVMGKEIKFLLHFVKESKQDESGMPNNRFLAERTGGTYSTLKVQPAELEDSGVYFCASSRAGGDYEQYFGPGTRLTVT.

The chain uses TRBV4-1 and TRBJ2-7, with TRBD1 identical over 8 bases. Germline CDR1 is MGHRA and CDR2 is YSYEKL. J lost 1 base, V lost 3 bases, and 14 bases had no gene match. This CDR3 contains 18 residues. The DNA of the CDR3 is TGCGCCAGCAGCCAGGATACCGGGACAGGACTACTTTCCTACGAGCAGTACTTC. Its translation: CASSQDTGTGLLSYEQYF.

V and J are TRBV7-9 and TRBJ2-5; D ambiguous. Trimming cost V 5 bases and J 4 bases, with 17 bases left between them. Per germline, CDR1 SEHNR and CDR2 FQNEAQ (reference sequence). CDR3 length: 15 residues. CDR3 in amino acids: CASSQARGAAETQYF. CDR3 nucleotides: TGTGCCAGCAGCCAGGCCCGAGGCGCGGCAGAGACCCAGTACTTC.

The table lists this clonotype with many counts. The V gene is TRBV5-6, the J gene TRBJ1-5; 8 nucleotides align to TRBD1. The J segment lost 4 bases and the V segment lost 4 bases, leaving 7 bases of the junction unmatched. Per the germline V gene, CDR1 is SGHDT and CDR2 is YYEEEE. This CDR3 spans 15 amino acids. The CDR3 DNA follows: TGTGCCAGCAGCGAAAGGACAGGGTGGAATCAGCCCCAGCATTTT. Protein sequence: CASSERTGWNQPQHF.